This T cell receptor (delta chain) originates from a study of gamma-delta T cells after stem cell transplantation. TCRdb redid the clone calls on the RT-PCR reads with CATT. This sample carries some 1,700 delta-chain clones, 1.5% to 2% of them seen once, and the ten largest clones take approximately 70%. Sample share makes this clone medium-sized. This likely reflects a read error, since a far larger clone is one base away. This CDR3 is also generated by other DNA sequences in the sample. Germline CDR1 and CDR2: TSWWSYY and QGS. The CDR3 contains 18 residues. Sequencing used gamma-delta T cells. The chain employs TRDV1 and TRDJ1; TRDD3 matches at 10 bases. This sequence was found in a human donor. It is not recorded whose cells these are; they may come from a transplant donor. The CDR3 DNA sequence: TGTGCCCTTGGGATCGATACTGGGGGATCCCAACTGGGATATAAACTCATCTTT. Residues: CALGIDTGGSQLGYKLIF.